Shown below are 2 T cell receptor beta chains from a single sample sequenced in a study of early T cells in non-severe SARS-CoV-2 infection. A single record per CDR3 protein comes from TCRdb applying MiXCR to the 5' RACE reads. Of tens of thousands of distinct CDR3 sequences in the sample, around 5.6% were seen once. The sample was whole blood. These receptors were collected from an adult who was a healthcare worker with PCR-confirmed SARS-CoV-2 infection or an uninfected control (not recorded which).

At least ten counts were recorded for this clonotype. CDR3 loop: CASSSGVLTDTQYF. CDR3 nucleotide sequence: TGTGCCAGCAGCTCAGGGGTCCTCACAGATACGCAGTATTTT. The chain carries TRBV7-9 and TRBJ2-3, with D perhaps matching TRBD1 (6 bases). The V gene lost 4 bases and the J gene lost 2 bases, with 10 bases spanning the gap. CDR1 SEHNR and CDR2 FQNEAQ come from the germline V gene (reference sequence). The CDR3 is 14 residues long.

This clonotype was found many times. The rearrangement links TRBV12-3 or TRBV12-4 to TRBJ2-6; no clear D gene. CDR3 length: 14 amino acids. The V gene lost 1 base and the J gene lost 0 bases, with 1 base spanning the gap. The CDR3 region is CASSLVSGANVLTF. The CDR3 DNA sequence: TGTGCCAGCAGTTTAGTCTCTGGGGCCAACGTCCTGACTTTC.